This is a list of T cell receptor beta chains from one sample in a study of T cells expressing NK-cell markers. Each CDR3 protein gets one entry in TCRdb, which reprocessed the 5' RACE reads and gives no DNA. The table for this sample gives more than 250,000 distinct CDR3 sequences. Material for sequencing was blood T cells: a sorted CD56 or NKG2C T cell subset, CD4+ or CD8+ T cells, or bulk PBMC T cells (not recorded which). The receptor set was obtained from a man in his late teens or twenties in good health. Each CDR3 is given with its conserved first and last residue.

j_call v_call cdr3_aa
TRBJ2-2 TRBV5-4 CASTRGGELFF
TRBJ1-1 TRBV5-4 CASSGDRGNTEAFF
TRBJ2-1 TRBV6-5 CASSYPSGSSYNEQFF
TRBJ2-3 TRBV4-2 CASSQVGQGETDTQYF
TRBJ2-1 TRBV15 CATSRDQRLGLQFF
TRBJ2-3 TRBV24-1 CATGRQGGVSQYF
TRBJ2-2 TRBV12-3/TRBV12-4 CASSAERGELFF
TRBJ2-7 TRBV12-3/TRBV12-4 CASRLSGRDYEQYF
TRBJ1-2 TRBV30 CAWTQGADFNYGYTF
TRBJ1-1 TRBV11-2 CASSLAAGPNTEAFF